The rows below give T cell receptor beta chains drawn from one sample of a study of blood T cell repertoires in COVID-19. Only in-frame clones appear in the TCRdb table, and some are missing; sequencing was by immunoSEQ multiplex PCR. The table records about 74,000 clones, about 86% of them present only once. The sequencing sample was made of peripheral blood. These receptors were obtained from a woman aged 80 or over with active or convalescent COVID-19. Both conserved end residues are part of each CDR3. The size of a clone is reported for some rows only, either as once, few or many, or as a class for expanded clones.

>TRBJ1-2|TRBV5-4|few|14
CASSLTQGVHGYTF
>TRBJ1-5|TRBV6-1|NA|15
CASSDSRARNQPQHF
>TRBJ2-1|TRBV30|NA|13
CAWSDYVTNEQFF
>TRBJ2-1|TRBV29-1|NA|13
CSSKTSLYNEQFF
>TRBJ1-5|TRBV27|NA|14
CASSLRRGGQPQHF
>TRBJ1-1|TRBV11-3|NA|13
CASSMTRGLEAFF
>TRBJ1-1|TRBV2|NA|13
CASSWTLNTEAFF
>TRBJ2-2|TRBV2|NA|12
CASSPVGGGLFF
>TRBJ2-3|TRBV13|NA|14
CASSLPSGGDTQYF
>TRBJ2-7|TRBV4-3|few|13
CASSQDGSYEQYF
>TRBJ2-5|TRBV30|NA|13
CAWSQQGGETQYF
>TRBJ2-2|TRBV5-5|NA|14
CASSLLQDTGELFF
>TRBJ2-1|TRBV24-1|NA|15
CATSAQGAAYNEQFF
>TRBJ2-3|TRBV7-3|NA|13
CASSLSSTDTQYF
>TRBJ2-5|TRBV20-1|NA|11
CSPTGQETQYF
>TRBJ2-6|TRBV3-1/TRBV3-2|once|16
CASSQETGNGANVLTF
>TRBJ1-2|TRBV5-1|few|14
CASSLDSTDYGYTF
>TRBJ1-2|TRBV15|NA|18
CATSRGKGAIPTNYGYTF
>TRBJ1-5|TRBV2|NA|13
CASKQGSNQPQHF
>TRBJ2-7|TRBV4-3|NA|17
CASSLLLRGGGADEQYF
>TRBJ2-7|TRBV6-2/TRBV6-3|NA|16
CASSSPLAGGSYEQYF
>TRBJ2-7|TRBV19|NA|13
CASSATQGSEQYF
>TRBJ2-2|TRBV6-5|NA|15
CASATRASGGGELFF
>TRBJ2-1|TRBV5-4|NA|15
CASSLPAQGLNEQFF
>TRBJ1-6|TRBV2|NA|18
CASRDGRQGGVGNSPLHF
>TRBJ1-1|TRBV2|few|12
CASSTGTTEAFF
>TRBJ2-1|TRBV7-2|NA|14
CASSLVRFTNEQFF
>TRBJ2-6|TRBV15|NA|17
CATSRGDRAPGANVLTF